This T cell receptor (beta chain) appears in the sequencing data of a study of T cells in localized non-small cell lung cancer. Germline CDR1 and CDR2: SGHVS and FQNEAQ. The CDR3 sequence is 20 residues long. V gave up 0 bases and J gave up 2 bases; unmatched junction bases: 10. The table came from immunoSEQ multiplex PCR; TCRdb's copy has only in-frame clones and leaves some out. The sample shows about 59,000 clones, 80% to 95% of them seen only once. This chain connects TRBV7-8 to TRBJ2-5; TRBD2 matches 15 bases. This material consisted of peripheral blood, taken before any cancer treatment. This TCR came from a man aged 40 to 70 with stage I lung adenocarcinoma. The CDR3 protein is CASSLAPGLAGGPRQETQYF. Written as DNA, the CDR3 is TGTGCCAGCAGCTTAGCCCCCGGACTAGCGGGAGGGCCGCGGCAAGAGACCCAGTACTTC.